This T cell receptor beta chain was identified during a study of blood T cell repertoires in COVID-19. Produced via immunoSEQ multiplex PCR; TCRdb's table is partial and in-frame only. The sample includes hundreds of thousands of clones, about 80% of them seen just once. Trimming cost V 4 bases and J 6 bases, with 9 bases left between them. This CDR3 is 12 amino acids long. Germline V gene sequence: CDR1 SGHNT, CDR2 YENEEA. This clone has just one count. What was sequenced was peripheral blood. The receptor was derived from a man aged 80 or over with acute or convalescent COVID-19. The J gene is TRBJ1-1, the V gene TRBV11-3, with D possibly TRBD1 on 5 matching bases. CDR3 coding DNA: TGTGCCAGCAGCTGGGGGAGGTCTGAAGCTTTCTTT. Residues: CASSWGRSEAFF.